This TCR beta chain was retrieved from a study of T cell changes during pregnancy in multiple sclerosis. This table comes from immunoSEQ multiplex PCR, and its TCRdb copy is limited to in-frame clones, with some not included. This sample has tens of thousands of clones, with over 90% found just once. Trimming left V 0 bases short and J 1 base short, with 9 bases between. This CDR3 region has 15 residues. CDR1 and CDR2 (germline): ENHRY, SYGVKD. The sequences come from CD4+ T cells from peripheral blood mononuclear cells, collected in the second trimester of pregnancy. J is TRBJ1-2 and V is TRBV10-3; the D gene is possibly TRBD1 (6 bases). The clonotype comes from a female donor with multiple sclerosis, enrolled in a pregnancy study. The CDR3 sequence is CAISESTQGNYGYTF. Written as DNA, the CDR3 is TGTGCCATCAGTGAGTCAACACAGGGTAACTATGGCTACACCTTC.